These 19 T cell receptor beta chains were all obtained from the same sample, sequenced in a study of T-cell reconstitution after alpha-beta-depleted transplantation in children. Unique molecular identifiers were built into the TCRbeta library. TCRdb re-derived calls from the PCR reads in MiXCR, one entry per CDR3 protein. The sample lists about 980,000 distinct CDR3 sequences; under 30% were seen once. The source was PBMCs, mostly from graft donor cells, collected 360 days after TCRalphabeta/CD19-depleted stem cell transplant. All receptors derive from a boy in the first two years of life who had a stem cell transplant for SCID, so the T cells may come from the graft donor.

The chain's CDR3 is CASTPGQALTDTQYF. In DNA, the CDR3 is TGTGCCAGCACCCCTGGGCAGGCCCTCACAGATACGCAGTATTTT. The genes are TRBV7-9 and TRBJ2-3; no firm D call. The germline CDR1 and CDR2 sequences are SEHNR and FQNEAQ (reference sequence). V was cut by 7 bases and J by 2 bases, with 16 bases left in between. This CDR3 spans 15 amino acids.

Written as DNA, the CDR3 is TGTGCCAGCAGCTGGGGACAGGGCCAGGGGGCTTTCTTT. Translating it yields CASSWGQGQGAFF. The chain links TRBV12-3 or TRBV12-4 to TRBJ1-1, with 9 positions matching TRBD1. This CDR3 contains 13 residues. Trimming removed 6 bases from V and 11 bases from J; junction bases left unmatched: 10.

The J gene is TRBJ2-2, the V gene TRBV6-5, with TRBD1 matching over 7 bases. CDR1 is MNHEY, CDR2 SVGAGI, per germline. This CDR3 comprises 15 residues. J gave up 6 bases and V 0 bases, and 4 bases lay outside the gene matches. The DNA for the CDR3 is TGTGCCAGCAGTTACTCGACCCAGGGGGCCGGGGAGCTGTTTTTT. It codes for CASSYSTQGAGELFF.

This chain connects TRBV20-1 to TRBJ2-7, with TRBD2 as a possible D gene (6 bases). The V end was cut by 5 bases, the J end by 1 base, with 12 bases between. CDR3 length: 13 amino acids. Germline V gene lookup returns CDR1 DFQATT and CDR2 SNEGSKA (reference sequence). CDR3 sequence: CSAPLEGSYEQYF. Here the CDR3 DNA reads TGCAGTGCTCCACTGGAGGGTTCCTACGAGCAGTACTTC.

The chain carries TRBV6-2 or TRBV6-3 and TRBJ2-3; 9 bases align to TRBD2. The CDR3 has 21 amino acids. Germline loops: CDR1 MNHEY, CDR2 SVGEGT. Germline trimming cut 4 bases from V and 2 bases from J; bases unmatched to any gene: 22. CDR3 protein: CASSSSDPVDSGGNHTDTQYF. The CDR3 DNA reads TGTGCCAGCAGTTCCTCGGACCCGGTTGATAGCGGGGGAAACCACACAGATACGCAGTATTTT.

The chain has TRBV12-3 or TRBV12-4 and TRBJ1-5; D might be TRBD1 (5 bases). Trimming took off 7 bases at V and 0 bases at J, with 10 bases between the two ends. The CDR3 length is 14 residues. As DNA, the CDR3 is TGTGCCAGCACTTTCGGGGGTAGCAATCAGCCCCAGCATTTT. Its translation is CASTFGGSNQPQHF.

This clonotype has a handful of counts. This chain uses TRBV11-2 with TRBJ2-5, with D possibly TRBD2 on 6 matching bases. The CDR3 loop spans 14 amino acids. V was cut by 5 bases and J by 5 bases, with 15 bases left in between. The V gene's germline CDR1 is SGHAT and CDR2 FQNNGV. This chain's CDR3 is CASSPLTSRETQYF. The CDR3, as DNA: TGTGCCAGCAGCCCTCTGACTAGTAGGGAGACCCAGTACTTC.

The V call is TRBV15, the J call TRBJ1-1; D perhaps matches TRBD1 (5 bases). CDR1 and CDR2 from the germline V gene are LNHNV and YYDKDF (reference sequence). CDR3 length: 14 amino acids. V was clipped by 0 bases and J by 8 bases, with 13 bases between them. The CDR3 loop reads CATSRDPGTGEAFF. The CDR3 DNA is TGTGCCACCAGCAGAGATCCCGGGACCGGAGAAGCTTTCTTT.

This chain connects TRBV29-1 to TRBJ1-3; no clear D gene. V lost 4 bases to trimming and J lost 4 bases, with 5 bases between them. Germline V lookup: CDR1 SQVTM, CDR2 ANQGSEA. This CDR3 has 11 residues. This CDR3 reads CSVAEGNTIYF. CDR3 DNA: TGCAGCGTTGCCGAGGGAAACACCATATATTTT.

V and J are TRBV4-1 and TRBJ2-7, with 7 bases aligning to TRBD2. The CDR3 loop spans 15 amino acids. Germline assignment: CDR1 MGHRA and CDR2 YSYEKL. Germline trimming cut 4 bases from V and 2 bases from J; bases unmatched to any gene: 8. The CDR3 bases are TGCGCCAGCAGCCTCCGGGGGAGGGGAACCTACGAGCAGTACTTC. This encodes CASSLRGRGTYEQYF.

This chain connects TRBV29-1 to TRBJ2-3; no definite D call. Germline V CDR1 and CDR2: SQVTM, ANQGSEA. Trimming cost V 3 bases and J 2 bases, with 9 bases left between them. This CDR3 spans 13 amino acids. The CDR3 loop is CSVEARFTDTQYF. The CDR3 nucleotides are TGCAGCGTTGAGGCGCGTTTCACAGATACGCAGTATTTT.

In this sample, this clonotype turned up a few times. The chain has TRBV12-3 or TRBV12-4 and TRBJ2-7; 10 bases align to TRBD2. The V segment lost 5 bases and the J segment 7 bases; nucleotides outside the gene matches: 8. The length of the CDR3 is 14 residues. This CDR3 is CASSRKRGGPEQYF. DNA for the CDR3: TGTGCCAGCAGTCGTAAGCGGGGGGGCCCGGAGCAGTACTTC.

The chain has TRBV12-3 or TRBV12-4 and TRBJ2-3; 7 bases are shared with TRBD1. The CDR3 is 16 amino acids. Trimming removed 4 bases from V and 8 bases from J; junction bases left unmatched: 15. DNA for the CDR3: TGTGCCAGCAGTTCAAGCCAGACAGGGCCCCAGGGTACGCAGTATTTT. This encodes CASSSSQTGPQGTQYF.

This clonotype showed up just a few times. CDR3 nucleotide sequence: TGTGCCAGCCGACTTGGAGGCAAACTCGCGGGCGAGCAGTACTTC. Its protein product is CASRLGGKLAGEQYF. V and J are TRBV11-2 and TRBJ2-7; possible D gene TRBD2, 5 bases. This CDR3 has 15 residues. CDR1 is SGHAT, CDR2 FQNNGV, per germline. V gave up 8 bases and J gave up 6 bases, with 23 bases separating them.

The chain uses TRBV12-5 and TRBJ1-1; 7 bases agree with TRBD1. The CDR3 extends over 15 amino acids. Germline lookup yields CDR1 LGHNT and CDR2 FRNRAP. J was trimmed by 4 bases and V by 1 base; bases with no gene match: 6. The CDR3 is CASGLARQGSTEAFF. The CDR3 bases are TGTGCTAGTGGTTTGGCGCGACAGGGTAGCACTGAAGCTTTCTTT.

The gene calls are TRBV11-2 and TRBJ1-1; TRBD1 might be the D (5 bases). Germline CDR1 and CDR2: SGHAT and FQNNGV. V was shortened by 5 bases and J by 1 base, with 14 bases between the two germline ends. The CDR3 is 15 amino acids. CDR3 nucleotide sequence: TGTGCCAGCAGCCCGCAGGGTAAAGGGAACACTGAAGCTTTCTTT. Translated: CASSPQGKGNTEAFF.

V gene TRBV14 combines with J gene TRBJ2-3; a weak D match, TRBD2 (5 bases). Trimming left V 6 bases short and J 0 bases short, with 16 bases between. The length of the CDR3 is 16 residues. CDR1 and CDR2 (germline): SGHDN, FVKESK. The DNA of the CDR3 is TGTGCCAGCAGTCAGACCAAAAGGACTAGCACAGATACGCAGTATTTT. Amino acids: CASSQTKRTSTDTQYF.

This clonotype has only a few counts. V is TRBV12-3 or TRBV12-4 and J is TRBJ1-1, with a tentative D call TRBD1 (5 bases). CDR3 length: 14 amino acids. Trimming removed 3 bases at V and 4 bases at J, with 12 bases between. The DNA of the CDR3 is TGTGCCAGCAGTTTTGGGGGAAGAGTCACTGAAGCTTTCTTT. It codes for CASSFGGRVTEAFF.

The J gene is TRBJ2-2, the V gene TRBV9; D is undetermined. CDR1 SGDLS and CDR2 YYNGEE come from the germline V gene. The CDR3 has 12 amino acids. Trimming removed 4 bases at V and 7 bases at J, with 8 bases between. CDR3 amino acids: CASSSHVGELFF. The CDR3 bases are TGTGCCAGCAGCTCCCACGTCGGGGAGCTGTTTTTT. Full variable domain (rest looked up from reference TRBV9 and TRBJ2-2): DSGVTQTPKHLITATGQRVTLRCSPRSGDLSVYWYQQSLDQGLQFLIQYYNGEERAKGNILERFSAQQFPDLHSELNLSSLELGDSALYFCASSSHVGELFFGEGSRLTVL.